This T cell receptor beta chain originates from a study of radiotherapy plus CTLA-4 blockade in lung cancer (dated by TCRdb to about 2018). Describing the broader study: Among enrolled patients, approximately 17% had an objective response and 25% to 40% reached disease control.

The research as a whole found: TCR clones derived from tumors expanded in peripheral blood after treatment with radiotherapy and ipilimumab. The strongest predictors of response were reported to be early dynamic shifts in blood T cell clones along with a rise in serum interferon-beta following radiation.

A remark on this clone: Its antigen is not yet known. Base qualities were left out, and no much larger clone turns up one base away.

In this study, focal radiation therapy paired with CTLA-4 blockade (ipilimumab) was tested in patients who had chemo-refractory metastatic non-small-cell lung cancer. The V end gives up 4 bases and the J end 3 bases, leaving 5 bases in the junction not matched to a gene. The CDR3 runs 15 amino acids, cysteine and phenylalanine included. The read is trimmed to its CDR3 DNA, 45 bases read in frame from base 1. Per the germline V gene, SGHDN is the CDR1 and FVKESK is the CDR2. The method was the immunoSEQ multiplex PCR assay. TCRdb re-hosts the immuneACCESS table, in-frame sequences only. Its copies lack some clones; in the studies checked, an unresolved V gene accounts for under half of them, and the cause for the rest is not known. This sample holds roughly 90,000 clones; approximately 86% were observed only once. The ten largest clones represent 4.9% of the sample.

The sequenced sample was peripheral blood, obtained from a patient treated with radiotherapy plus ipilimumab. The receptor's source is a human donor with non-small cell lung cancer that progressed on radiotherapy plus ipilimumab. The chain employs TRBV14 and TRBJ2-1, with 8 bases in between that match TRBD2. CDR3 reads: CASSRGLASYNEQFF. The DNA sequence reads TGTGCCAGCAGCCGTGGACTAGCAAGCTACAATGAGCAGTTCTTC.